These T cell receptor beta chains were read from a single sample in a study of T-cell reconstitution after alpha-beta-depleted transplantation in children. TCRdb re-called the PCR reads through MiXCR, storing one row per CDR3 protein. Here the sample spans about 400,000 distinct CDR3 sequences, about an eighth being singletons. Sequencing used PBMCs, obtained from the stem cell graft. These receptors originate from a human donor who donated a stem cell graft to a child with Fanconi anemia. CDR3s include the opening cysteine and the closing phenylalanine or tryptophan. Clone size, where shown, is once, few, many, or a class for clones that have expanded.

NA | 14 | TRBJ2-3 | TRBV5-1 | CASETGGPRATQYF
many | 13 | TRBJ1-2 | TRBV20-1 | CSAEDNLDYGYTF
few | 15 | TRBJ2-4 | TRBV4-3 | CASSPHHRGENIQYF
few | 12 | TRBJ1-1 | TRBV13 | CASSLVVGEAFF
NA | 13 | TRBJ2-5 | TRBV20-1 | CSADVDREETQYF
NA | 15 | TRBJ2-1 | TRBV3-1 | CASSSETSGGNEQFF
few | 13 | TRBJ1-6 | TRBV7-8 | CASSLAGVSPLHF
NA | 14 | TRBJ2-1 | TRBV20-1 | CSARALDREDEQFF
NA | 15 | TRBJ2-1 | TRBV6-1 | CASARDQSSYNEQFF
few | 12 | TRBJ2-7 | TRBV12-3/TRBV12-4 | CASSLLLYEQYF
NA | 15 | TRBJ2-5 | TRBV7-2 | CASSRLAGLGETQYF
NA | 15 | TRBJ2-5 | TRBV10-3 | CAISEPKAGEETQYF
NA | 16 | TRBJ1-4 | TRBV7-6 | CASSLTGGPPNEKLFF
many | 14 | TRBJ2-5 | TRBV7-7 | CASSHNRGGETQYF
many | 14 | TRBJ1-2 | TRBV20-1 | CSARDFTVNYGYTF
many | 17 | TRBJ2-2 | TRBV4-3 | CASSQDPSGGRTGELFF
NA | 12 | TRBJ2-5 | TRBV20-1 | CSGGLAQETQYF
few | 14 | TRBJ2-2 | TRBV10-3 | CAISGGMNTGELFF
NA | 16 | TRBJ1-5 | TRBV5-1 | CASSLGQGASPQPQHF
few | 15 | TRBJ2-5 | TRBV7-6 | CASSLAGMKQETQYF
NA | 12 | TRBJ1-4 | TRBV12-3/TRBV12-4 | CTCCLMNEKLFF
many | 17 | TRBJ2-1 | TRBV4-3 | CASSQESGGAWYNEQFF
NA | 12 | TRBJ1-5 | TRBV18 | CASSTGVQPQHF
many | 15 | TRBJ1-5 | TRBV12-3/TRBV12-4 | CASAFGRQGDQPQHF
NA | 13 | TRBJ2-3 | TRBV18 | CASSPSTTDTQYF
many | 12 | TRBJ1-1 | TRBV4-3 | CASLPRVTEAFF
NA | 15 | TRBJ1-5 | TRBV7-8 | CASSLGRGSNQPQHF
NA | 17 | TRBJ2-3 | TRBV11-2 | CASSSRRASRSTDTQYF
many | 11 | TRBJ2-5 | TRBV6-1 | CASTQAETQYF
few | 13 | TRBJ2-2 | TRBV11-2 | CASGQANTGELFF
NA | 17 | TRBJ1-2 | TRBV4-2 | CASSQEQGRLGNYGYTF
many | 15 | TRBJ1-6 | TRBV20-1 | CSVREGTGFNSPLHF
many | 14 | TRBJ2-3 | TRBV2 | CASGLTRGTDTQYF
many | 12 | TRBJ1-5 | TRBV20-1 | CSATGLDQPQHF
few | 14 | TRBJ2-2 | TRBV5-1 | CTSKGTSNTGELFF
NA | 16 | TRBJ2-1 | TRBV6-5 | CASSYSTSGRGNEQFF
few | 14 | TRBJ1-2 | TRBV5-1 | CASSLEGQFYGYTF
many | 13 | TRBJ1-1 | TRBV29-1 | CSARKRLNTEAFF
NA | 13 | TRBJ2-5 | TRBV29-1 | CSVGQGSQETQYF
NA | 14 | TRBJ1-5 | TRBV20-1 | CSAIRSQLNQPQHF
NA | 15 | TRBJ1-1 | TRBV29-1 | CSARPGWGMNTEAFF
NA | 16 | TRBJ2-1 | TRBV5-1 | CASSLEASGTNNEQFF
many | 13 | TRBJ2-5 | TRBV11-2 | CASSFELQETQYF
many | 13 | TRBJ1-2 | TRBV5-1 | CASSLDRVYGYTF
NA | 12 | TRBJ1-2 | TRBV20-1 | CSAVGGQGSYTF
many | 13 | TRBJ1-1 | TRBV30 | CAWSGDLNTEAFF
many | 14 | TRBJ1-1 | TRBV5-1 | CASSLSQGLAEAFF
NA | 15 | TRBJ2-7 | TRBV5-1 | CASSLRGTGAYEQYF
NA | 12 | TRBJ2-1 | TRBV2 | CASSEYMNEQFF
few | 12 | TRBJ2-5 | TRBV18 | CASSAQEETQYF
few | 12 | TRBJ1-1 | TRBV29-1 | CSGMAGEPRAFF
few | 18 | TRBJ2-3 | TRBV20-1 | CSATPQRGGKGSTDTQYF
NA | 15 | TRBJ1-1 | TRBV5-1 | CASSLAVGRGVEAFF
NA | 14 | TRBJ1-6 | TRBV12-3/TRBV12-4 | CASTSNEANSPLHF
NA | 17 | TRBJ2-2 | TRBV4-3 | CASSQDRQRMNTGELFF
NA | 14 | TRBJ2-3 | TRBV29-1 | CSIWDRSSTDTQYF
NA | 15 | TRBJ1-1 | TRBV7-2 | CASSLVGGGRFEAFF